This T cell receptor beta chain was retrieved from a study of blood T cell repertoires in COVID-19. Study-level information: Specimens from acute and convalescent COVID-19 originated in the United States, Italy and Spain. The cDNA or gDNA used as material had been derived from T cells, B-cell-depleted T cells, or PBMCs.

Profiling relied on immunoSEQ multiplex PCR, and the TCRdb table lists in-frame clones only, not all of them. The repertoire includes about 280,000 clones, approximately 88% of them detected once, and roughly 9% sits in the top ten. The clonotype originates from a man younger than 35 with active or convalescent COVID-19. Sequenced material: peripheral blood.

The DNA for the CDR3 is TGTGCCAGCAGCTTAGCCGGAGTGTACGAGACCCAGTACTTC. It translates to CASSLAGVYETQYF. The chain recombines TRBV7-8 with TRBJ2-5; D gene uncertain. V gave up 0 bases and J gave up 5 bases, with 10 bases separating them. The germline gives CDR1 SGHVS, CDR2 FQNEAQ. This CDR3 has 14 residues.